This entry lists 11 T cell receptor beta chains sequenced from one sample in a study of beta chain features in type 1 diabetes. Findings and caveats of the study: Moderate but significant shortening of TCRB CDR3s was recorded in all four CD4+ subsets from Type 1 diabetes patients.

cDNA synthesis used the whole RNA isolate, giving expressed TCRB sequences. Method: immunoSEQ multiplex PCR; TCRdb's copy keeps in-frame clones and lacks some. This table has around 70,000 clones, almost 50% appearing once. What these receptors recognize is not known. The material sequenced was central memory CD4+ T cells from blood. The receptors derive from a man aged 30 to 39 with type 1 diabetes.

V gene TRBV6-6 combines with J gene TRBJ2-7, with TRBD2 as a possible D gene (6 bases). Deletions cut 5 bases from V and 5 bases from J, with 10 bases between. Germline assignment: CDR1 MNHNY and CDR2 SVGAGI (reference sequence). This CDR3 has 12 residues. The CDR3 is CASSTSGDEQYF. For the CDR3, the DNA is TGTGCCAGCAGTACCTCGGGGGACGAGCAGTACTTC.

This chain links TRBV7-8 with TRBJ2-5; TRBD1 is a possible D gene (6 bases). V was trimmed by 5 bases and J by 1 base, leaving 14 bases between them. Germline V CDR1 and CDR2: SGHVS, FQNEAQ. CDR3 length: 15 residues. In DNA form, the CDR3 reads TGTGCCAGCAGCCCAGGGGAGAGGCCCCAAGAGACCCAGTACTTC. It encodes CASSPGERPQETQYF.

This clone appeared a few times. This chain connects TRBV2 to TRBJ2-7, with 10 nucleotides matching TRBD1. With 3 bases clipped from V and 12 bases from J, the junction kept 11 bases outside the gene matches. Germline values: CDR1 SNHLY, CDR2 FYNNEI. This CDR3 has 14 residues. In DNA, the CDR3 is TGTGCCAGCAGTGAGAGGACAGGGGGTGCTCCAATGTACTTC. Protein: CASSERTGGAPMYF.

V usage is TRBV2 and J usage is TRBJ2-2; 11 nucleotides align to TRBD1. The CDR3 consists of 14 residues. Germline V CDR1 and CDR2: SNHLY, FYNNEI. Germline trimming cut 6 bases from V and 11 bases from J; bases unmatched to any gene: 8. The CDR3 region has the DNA TGTGCCAGCAGCCGCGGGACAGGGGGTGGAGAGCTGTTTTTT. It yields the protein CASSRGTGGGELFF.

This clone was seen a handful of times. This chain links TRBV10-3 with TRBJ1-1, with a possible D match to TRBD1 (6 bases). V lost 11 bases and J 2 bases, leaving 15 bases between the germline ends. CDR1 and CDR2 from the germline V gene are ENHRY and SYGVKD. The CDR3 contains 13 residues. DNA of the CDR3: TGTGCCGTGAACAGGGACACCAACACTGAAGCTTTCTTT. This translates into CAVNRDTNTEAFF.

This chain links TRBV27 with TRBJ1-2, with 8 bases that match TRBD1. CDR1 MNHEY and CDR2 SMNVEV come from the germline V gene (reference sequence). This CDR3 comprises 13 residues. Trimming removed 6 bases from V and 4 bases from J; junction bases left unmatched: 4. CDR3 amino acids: CASRQTGAYGYTF. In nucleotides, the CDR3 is TGTGCCAGCAGGCAGACAGGGGCCTATGGCTACACCTTC.

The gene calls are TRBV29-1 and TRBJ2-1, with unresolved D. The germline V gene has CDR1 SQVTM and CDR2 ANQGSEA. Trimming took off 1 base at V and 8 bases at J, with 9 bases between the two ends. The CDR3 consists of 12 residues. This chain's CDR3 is CSVEVRVHEQFF. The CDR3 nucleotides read TGCAGCGTTGAAGTCCGAGTTCATGAGCAGTTCTTC.

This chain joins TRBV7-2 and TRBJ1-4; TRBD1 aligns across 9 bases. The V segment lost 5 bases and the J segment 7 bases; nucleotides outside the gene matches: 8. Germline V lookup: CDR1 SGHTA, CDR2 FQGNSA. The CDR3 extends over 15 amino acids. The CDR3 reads CASSQLPGQGEKLFF. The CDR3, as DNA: TGTGCCAGCAGCCAACTGCCGGGACAGGGTGAAAAACTGTTTTTT.

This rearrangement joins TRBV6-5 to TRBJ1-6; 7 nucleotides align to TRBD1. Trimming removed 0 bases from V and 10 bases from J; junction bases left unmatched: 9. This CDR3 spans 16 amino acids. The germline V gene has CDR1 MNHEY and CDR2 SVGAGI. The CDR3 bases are TGTGCCAGCAGTTACTCGATTCACAGGGGTTCCTCACCCCTCCACTTT. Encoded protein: CASSYSIHRGSSPLHF.

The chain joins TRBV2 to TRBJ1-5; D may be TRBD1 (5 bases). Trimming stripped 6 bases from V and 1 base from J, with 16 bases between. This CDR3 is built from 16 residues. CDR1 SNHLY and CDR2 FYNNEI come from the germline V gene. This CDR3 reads CASREPGRFSNQPQHF. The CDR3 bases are TGTGCCAGCAGGGAACCAGGGAGGTTCAGCAATCAGCCCCAGCATTTT.

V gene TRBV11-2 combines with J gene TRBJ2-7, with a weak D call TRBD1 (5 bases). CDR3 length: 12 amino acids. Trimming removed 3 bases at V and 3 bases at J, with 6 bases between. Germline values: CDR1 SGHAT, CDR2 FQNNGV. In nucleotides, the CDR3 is TGTGCCAGCAGCTTCAGGGACTACGAGCAGTACTTC. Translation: CASSFRDYEQYF.